Shown below are 25 T cell receptor beta chains from a single sample sequenced in a study of metastatic and nonmetastatic thyroid tumors. Every patient underwent thyroid surgery untreated. TCRdb re-clonotyped the PCR reads via MiXCR. The top ten hold about 12% of the sample, which has under 15,000 clones, 30% to 35% seen once. Source material: tumor tissue. The receptors derive from a female donor with papillary thyroid cancer or a benign thyroid nodule (not recorded which). Some clones in this sample may be carry-over from other donors' samples.

By proportion, this clone is medium-sized. The chain employs TRBV5-1 and TRBJ1-1; D not certain. The CDR3 contains 14 residues. V dropped 0 bases and J dropped 2 bases, with 8 bases sitting between them. Germline V gives CDR1 SGHRS, CDR2 YFSETQ. CDR3 sequence reads: CASSLDQTNTEAFF. CDR3 bases: TGCGCCAGCAGCTTGGACCAGACTAACACTGAAGCTTTCTTT. Based on the CDR3 plus reference TRBV5-1 and TRBJ1-1, the full variable domain is KAGVTQTPRYLIKTRGQQVTLSCSPISGHRSVSWYQQTPGQGLQFLFEYFSETQRNKGNFPGRFSGRQFSNSRSEMNVSTLELGDSALYLCASSLDQTNTEAFFGQGTRLTVV.

This clone came up many times. A read error is possible here, since a much larger clone lies one base away. J is TRBJ2-6 and V is TRBV12-3 or TRBV12-4, with D uncertain. Deletions cut 1 base from V and 2 bases from J, with 6 bases between. The CDR3 contains 15 residues. CDR3 loop: CASSLGRAGANVLTF. The CDR3 coding sequence is TGTGCCAGCAGTTTAGGTAGGGCTGGGGCCAACGTCCTGACTTTC.

The rearrangement uses TRBV4-1 and TRBJ2-7, with 7 bases aligning to TRBD2. CDR1 is MGHRA and CDR2 is YSYEKL in the germline V gene. The CDR3 is made up of 15 amino acids. V lost 0 bases and J lost 2; bases outside the gene matches: 4. The CDR3 bases are TGCGCCAGCAGCCAAGATCGGGGGGTTACCTACGAGCAGTACTTC. It yields the protein CASSQDRGVTYEQYF.

Only a few counts were recorded for this clone. The rearrangement joins TRBV6-5 to TRBJ2-1; TRBD1 aligns across 7 bases. CDR1 is MNHEY, CDR2 SVGAGI, per germline. The CDR3 is made up of 17 amino acids. The trim removed 0 bases at V and 4 bases at J, leaving 9 bases unmatched. The CDR3 DNA sequence: TGTGCCAGCAGTTACTCGGATAGCAGGGGGTTATACAATGAGCAGTTCTTC. Translated: CASSYSDSRGLYNEQFF.

The chain carries TRBV11-2 and TRBJ2-3, with 7 bases aligning to TRBD2. The CDR3 is made up of 14 amino acids. In germline, CDR1 is SGHAT, CDR2 FQNNGV. The J segment lost 9 bases and the V segment lost 2 bases, leaving 8 bases of the junction unmatched. The chain's CDR3 is CASSLLVPGGTQYF. DNA of the CDR3: TGTGCCAGCAGCTTACTCGTCCCGGGAGGAACGCAGTATTTT.

This clone was found a few times. The V call is TRBV28, the J call TRBJ1-1, with D uncertain. Germline CDR1 MDHEN, CDR2 SYDVKM. The CDR3 runs to 12 residues. V was shortened by 3 bases and J by 3 bases, with 5 bases between the two germline ends. The CDR3 DNA follows: TGTGCCAGCAGTTTCGTTTACACTGAAGCTTTCTTT. Translated: CASSFVYTEAFF.

The V and J genes are TRBV5-1 and TRBJ2-2; D gene uncertain. CDR3 size: 17 residues. The germline V and J ends were trimmed by 3 bases and 1 base, with 16 bases remaining between them. The germline CDR1 and CDR2 sequences are SGHRS and YFSETQ. The CDR3: CASSSPRIGQNTGELFF. The DNA of the CDR3 is TGCGCCAGCAGCTCGCCGAGAATAGGTCAGAACACCGGGGAGCTGTTTTTT. The variable domain in full, completed from reference TRBV5-1 and TRBJ2-2, reads KAGVTQTPRYLIKTRGQQVTLSCSPISGHRSVSWYQQTPGQGLQFLFEYFSETQRNKGNFPGRFSGRQFSNSRSEMNVSTLELGDSALYLCASSSPRIGQNTGELFFGEGSRLTVL.

Relative to its sample, this clone is medium-sized (0.01 to 0.1%). V is TRBV27 and J is TRBJ1-5, with D unclear. Germline CDR1 and CDR2: MNHEY and SMNVEV (reference sequence). V dropped 0 bases and J dropped 9 bases, with 9 bases sitting between them. The length of the CDR3 is 13 residues. In DNA form, the CDR3 reads TGTGCCAGCAGTTTATCTAGGGAGCGGCCCCAGCATTTT. Protein product: CASSLSRERPQHF.

The chain links TRBV20-1 to TRBJ1-2, with a possible D match to TRBD1 (6 bases). V was trimmed by 5 bases and J by 2 bases, leaving 15 bases between them. The germline gives CDR1 DFQATT, CDR2 SNEGSKA (reference sequence). This CDR3 is built from 14 residues. The CDR3 DNA is TGCAGTGCTGAACAGGGTTTCCCGAACTATGGCTACACCTTC. Translated, it gives CSAEQGFPNYGYTF.

This clone was picked up many times. The CDR3 bases are TGCAGTGCTCGACAGGGAATCTATGGCTACACCTTC. Translating it yields CSARQGIYGYTF. This rearrangement joins TRBV20-1 to TRBJ1-2; 7 bases are a match to TRBD1. Germline V gene lookup returns CDR1 DFQATT and CDR2 SNEGSKA (reference sequence). The CDR3 sequence is 12 residues long. V lost 5 bases and J lost 4; bases outside the gene matches: 4.

This clone was detected only a few times. This may come from a read error, since a much larger clone is one base off. V usage is TRBV5-1 and J usage is TRBJ2-3; 10 bases match TRBD2. Trimming removed 4 bases from V and 6 bases from J; junction bases left unmatched: 8. The germline V gene has CDR1 SGHRS and CDR2 YFSETQ. The CDR3 totals 15 residues. This chain's CDR3 is CASSAQSGGADTQYF. CDR3 DNA sequence: TGCGCCAGCAGCGCTCAAAGCGGGGGGGCGGATACGCAGTATTTT.

This clone came up many times. A clone one base away is much larger, so this may be a read error. The chain links TRBV19 to TRBJ2-1; D perhaps matches TRBD2 (6 bases). V lost 9 bases and J lost 8, with 23 bases in between. Germline V lookup: CDR1 LNHDA, CDR2 SQIVND (reference sequence). The CDR3 sequence is 15 residues long. The CDR3 region is CASSPTNGSRDEQFF. CDR3 nucleotides: TGTGCCAGCTCCCCGACTAACGGGAGTAGGGATGAGCAGTTCTTC.

The chain couples TRBV28 to TRBJ2-7; no clear D. Germline CDR1 is MDHEN and CDR2 is SYDVKM. CDR3 length equals 11 residues. The germline V and J ends were trimmed by 6 bases and 5 bases, with 8 bases remaining between them. CDR3 sequence reads: CASSSGHEQYF. The CDR3 region has the DNA TGTGCCAGCAGCTCTGGTCACGAGCAGTACTTC.

This clone ranks as medium-sized. The chain carries TRBV15 and TRBJ2-7; TRBD1 might be the D (5 bases). This CDR3 has 13 residues. V lost 0 bases and J lost 7, with 10 bases in between. Looked up from germline, CDR1 is LNHNV and CDR2 is YYDKDF (reference sequence). CDR3 nucleotide sequence: TGTGCCACCAGCAGAGACAGGGCAGGGGAGCAGTACTTC. This encodes CATSRDRAGEQYF.

The J gene is TRBJ2-3, the V gene TRBV6-1; TRBD1 agrees at 7 bases. Germline V gene data show CDR1 as MNHNS and CDR2 as SASEGT. There are 15 residues in the CDR3. J gave up 7 bases and V 8 bases, and 15 bases lay outside the gene matches. In nucleotides, the CDR3 is TGTGCCAGCGAGAGGGGGCGAGGCATGGCATATACGCAGTATTTT. Translated, it gives CASERGRGMAYTQYF.

This clone was found a few times. The CDR3 sequence is CASSGQIFYNEQFF. As DNA, the CDR3 is TGTGCCAGCTCTGGGCAGATATTCTACAATGAGCAGTTCTTC. The V and J genes are TRBV6-1 and TRBJ2-1; D gene uncertain. Germline V gives CDR1 MNHNS, CDR2 SASEGT. The CDR3 contains 14 residues. Trimming shortened V by 8 bases and J by 3 bases, and 14 bases separated the two germline ends.

This chain uses TRBV5-1 with TRBJ2-3; 8 nucleotides match TRBD2. This CDR3 contains 16 residues. The V and J ends lost 0 bases and 3 bases, in that order; junction bases with no gene match: 6. Germline V lookup: CDR1 SGHRS, CDR2 YFSETQ. DNA of the CDR3: TGCGCCAGCAGCTTGGCCAACGGCGGGGGGACAGATACGCAGTATTTT. Its protein is CASSLANGGGTDTQYF.

This chain connects TRBV5-1 to TRBJ2-7; the D is unclear. Germline V gene data show CDR1 as SGHRS and CDR2 as YFSETQ. Trimming stripped 0 bases from V and 4 bases from J, with 5 bases between. This CDR3 region has 12 residues. This chain's CDR3 is CASSLEEYEQYF. As DNA, the CDR3 is TGCGCCAGCAGCTTGGAAGAGTACGAGCAGTACTTC. The whole variable domain, filled in from reference TRBV5-1 and TRBJ2-7, reads KAGVTQTPRYLIKTRGQQVTLSCSPISGHRSVSWYQQTPGQGLQFLFEYFSETQRNKGNFPGRFSGRQFSNSRSEMNVSTLELGDSALYLCASSLEEYEQYFGPGTRLTVT.

This clone was seen repeatedly, ten times or more. The chain employs TRBV20-1 and TRBJ1-2, with a weak D call TRBD1 (5 bases). V dropped 2 bases and J dropped 1 base, with 14 bases sitting between them. CDR3 length: 15 residues. Germline V gives CDR1 DFQATT, CDR2 SNEGSKA (reference sequence). The CDR3 DNA sequence: TGCAGTGCTAGACTTCAGGGCTCTCTTAACTATGGCTACACCTTC. The encoded protein is CSARLQGSLNYGYTF.

This chain uses TRBV6-1 with TRBJ2-7; D is perhaps TRBD2 (6 bases). Trimming cost V 5 bases and J 3 bases, with 17 bases left between them. The CDR3 has 15 residues. CDR1 is MNHNS and CDR2 is SASEGT in the germline V gene. The CDR3 region has the DNA TGTGCCAGCAGTCTTACACGGGACTTACTCTACGAGCAGTACTTC. Protein product: CASSLTRDLLYEQYF.

V gene TRBV6-1 combines with J gene TRBJ2-7; 8 nucleotides agree with TRBD2. The J segment lost 3 bases and the V segment lost 1 base, leaving 11 bases of the junction unmatched. This CDR3 is built from 17 residues. CDR1 and CDR2 (germline): MNHNS, SASEGT. CDR3 region: CASSEEVWSGGYYEQYF. In DNA form, the CDR3 reads TGTGCCAGCAGTGAAGAGGTCTGGAGCGGGGGCTACTACGAGCAGTACTTC.

This sequence joins TRBV4-1 and TRBJ2-7, with 12 bases identical to TRBD2. With 1 base clipped from V and 2 bases from J, the junction kept 0 bases outside the gene matches. CDR3 length equals 15 residues. CDR1 is MGHRA and CDR2 is YSYEKL in the germline V gene. The CDR3 nucleotides are TGCGCCAGCAGCCAAGGACTAGCGGGAGCCTACGAGCAGTACTTC. Amino acid sequence: CASSQGLAGAYEQYF.

The chain uses TRBV11-2 and TRBJ2-1; perhaps TRBD2 as D (6 bases). Trimming pared 6 bases from V and 0 bases from J, leaving 15 bases between. The CDR3 sequence is 16 residues long. Germline CDR1 SGHAT, CDR2 FQNNGV. The CDR3 protein is CASSLFLAVSYNEQFF. CDR3 DNA sequence: TGTGCCAGCAGTTTATTTTTAGCGGTCTCCTACAATGAGCAGTTCTTC. The whole variable domain, remainder taken from reference TRBV11-2 and TRBJ2-1, is EAGVAQSPRYKIIEKRQSVAFWCNPISGHATLYWYQQILGQGPKLLIQFQNNGVVDDSQLPKDRFSAERLKGVDSTLKIQPAKLEDSAVYLCASSLFLAVSYNEQFFGPGTRLTVL.

V gene TRBV11-1 combines with J gene TRBJ2-7; 15 bases map to TRBD2. With V trimmed by 4 bases and J by 0 bases, 7 bases remained unmatched. Germline V gene sequence: CDR1 SGHAT, CDR2 FQDESV (reference sequence). The CDR3 totals 18 residues. In DNA form, the CDR3 reads TGTGCCAGCAGCTCCGGGACTAGCGGGAGGTCGAGCTCCTACGAGCAGTACTTC. Residues: CASSSGTSGRSSSYEQYF.

This clone was seen a handful of times. The chain employs TRBV27 and TRBJ1-5, with a tentative D call TRBD1 (5 bases). Trimming removed 6 bases from V and 8 bases from J, with 17 bases in between. This CDR3 is 14 amino acids long. Germline V gene data show CDR1 as MNHEY and CDR2 as SMNVEV (reference sequence). CDR3 in DNA: TGTGCCAGCAGGGGGTTTCTCGGGGCTGAGCCCCAGCATTTT. The encoded protein is CASRGFLGAEPQHF.